Included here is one T cell receptor (beta chain) sequence, with context. The sample originates from a study of cytomegalovirus exposure and HLA in healthy donors. Trimming shortened V by 2 bases and J by 5 bases, and 14 bases separated the two germline ends. CDR3 size: 15 residues. In germline, CDR1 is SGHDT, CDR2 YYEEEE. With 60 Vbeta and 13 Jbeta primers, the PCR was carried out. Profiled with immunoSEQ multiplex PCR; TCRdb holds only in-frame clones, not every one. This sample contains 60,000 to 70,000 clones. The sequence came from a young man in good health and CMV-seropositive. Specimen: PBMCs. This sequence joins TRBV5-6 and TRBJ2-1; the D gene is possibly TRBD2 (6 bases). CDR3 in amino acids: CASSFFGTPDNEQFF. The DNA for the CDR3 is TGTGCCAGCAGCTTTTTCGGGACTCCTGACAATGAGCAGTTCTTC.